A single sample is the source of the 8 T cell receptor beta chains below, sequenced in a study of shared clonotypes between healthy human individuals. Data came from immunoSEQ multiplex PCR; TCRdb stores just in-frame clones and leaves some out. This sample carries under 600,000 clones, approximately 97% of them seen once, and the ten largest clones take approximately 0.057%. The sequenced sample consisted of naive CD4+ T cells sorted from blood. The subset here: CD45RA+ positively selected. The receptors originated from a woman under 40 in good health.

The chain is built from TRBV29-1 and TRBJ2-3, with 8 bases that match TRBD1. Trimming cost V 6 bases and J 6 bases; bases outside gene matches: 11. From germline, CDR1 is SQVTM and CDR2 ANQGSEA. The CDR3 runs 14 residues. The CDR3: CSVPGQGIWDTQYF. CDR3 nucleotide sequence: TGCAGCGTCCCAGGACAGGGTATATGGGATACGCAGTATTTT.

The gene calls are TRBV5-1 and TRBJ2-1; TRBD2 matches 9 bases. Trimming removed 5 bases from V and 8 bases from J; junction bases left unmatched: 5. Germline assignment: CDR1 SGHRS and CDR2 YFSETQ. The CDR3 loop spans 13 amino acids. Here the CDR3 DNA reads TGCGCCAGCAGTTCCAGCGGGAGGTATGAGCAGTTCTTC. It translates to CASSSSGRYEQFF.

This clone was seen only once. The CDR3 coding sequence is TGTGCCAGCAGTTTAGGGGTCGAGCAGTACTTC. Its protein is CASSLGVEQYF. This chain connects TRBV6-6 to TRBJ2-7, with a tentative D call TRBD1 (5 bases). CDR1 MNHNY and CDR2 SVGAGI come from the germline V gene (reference sequence). The CDR3 runs to 11 residues. Trimming stripped 4 bases from V and 6 bases from J, with 7 bases between.

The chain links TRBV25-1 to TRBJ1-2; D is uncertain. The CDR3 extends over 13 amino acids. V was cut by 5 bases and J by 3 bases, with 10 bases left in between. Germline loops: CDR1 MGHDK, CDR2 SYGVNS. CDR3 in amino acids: CASSSRLDYGYTF. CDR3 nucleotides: TGTGCCAGCAGTTCTCGGCTAGACTATGGCTACACCTTC.

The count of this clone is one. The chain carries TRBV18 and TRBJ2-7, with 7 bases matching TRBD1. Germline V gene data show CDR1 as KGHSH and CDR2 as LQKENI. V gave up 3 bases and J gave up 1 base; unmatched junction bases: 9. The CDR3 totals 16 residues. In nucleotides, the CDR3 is TGTGCCAGCTCACCGGAGCAGGGACAGTGGTCCTACGAGCAGTACTTC. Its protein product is CASSPEQGQWSYEQYF.

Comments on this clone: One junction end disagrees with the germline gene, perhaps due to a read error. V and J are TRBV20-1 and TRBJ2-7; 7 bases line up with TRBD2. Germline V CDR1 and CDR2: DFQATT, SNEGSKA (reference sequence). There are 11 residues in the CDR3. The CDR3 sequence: CSPSPGLTPLF. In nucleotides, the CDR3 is TGCAGTCCATCACCGGGACTAACCCCTCTCTTC.

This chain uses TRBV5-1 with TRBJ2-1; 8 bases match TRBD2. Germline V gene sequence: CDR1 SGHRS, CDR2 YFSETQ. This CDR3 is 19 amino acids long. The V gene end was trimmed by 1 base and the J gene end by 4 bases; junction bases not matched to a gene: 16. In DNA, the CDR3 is TGCGCCAGCAGCTTGTCCCTAAGCGGGAGCGAGGTGGGATACAATGAGCAGTTCTTC. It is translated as CASSLSLSGSEVGYNEQFF.

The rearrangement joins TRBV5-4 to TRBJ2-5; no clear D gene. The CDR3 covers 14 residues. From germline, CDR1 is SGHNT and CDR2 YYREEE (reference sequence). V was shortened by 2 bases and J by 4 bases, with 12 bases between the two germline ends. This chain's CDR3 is CASSFSETRETQYF. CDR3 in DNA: TGTGCCAGCAGCTTTTCCGAAACCCGAGAGACCCAGTACTTC.